This T cell receptor beta chain derives from a study of T cell repertoires in cytomegalovirus infection. Whole-study context: Recently identified HLA-C-restricted CMV epitopes were among the peptides used. It can be stated that public TCR beta signatures indicated CMV infection as well as a matching HLA type.

The ends were cut back, 5 bases at V and 0 bases at J, with 13 bases in the middle. CDR1 is SQVTM, CDR2 ANQGSEA, per germline. CDR3 length: 14 amino acids. As to this clonotype: Its antigen is still unknown.

TCRdb recomputed calls from the reads with MiXCR, one row per CDR3 protein. The sample carries 40,000 to 55,000 distinct CDR3 sequences, about 18% recorded once. Regarding the study as a whole: Dominating the ex vivo response were TCR beta clonotypes that were CMV-specific and HLA-C-restricted.

This material consisted of CD8+ T cells from cultured PBMCs, taken from culture after CMV antigen stimulation. The source of this sequence is a human donor in good health (CMV status not recorded). Some clones in this sample may be carry-over from other donors' samples. V usage is TRBV29-1 and J usage is TRBJ2-5, with D maybe TRBD1 (5 bases). CDR3 DNA sequence: TGCAGCGTTTCTGGACAAATGTACCAAGAGACCCAGTACTTC. Residues: CSVSGQMYQETQYF.